This entry is about one TCR beta chain. Its antigen is not identified. The sample belongs to a study of T cell responses to AZD1222 COVID-19 vaccine. Study-wide results and caveats: There were vaccine-associated CD4 TCRs across spike, dominant at 160-218 and 743-854. Clonal diversity was possibly underestimated, and white British individuals and females predominated among donors. Baseline serostatus was positive in only six AZD1222 recipients. Nearly half of the spike-specific TCRs reportedly recognize variant regions that carry no mutations.

Germline CDR1 and CDR2: SGHNT and YENEEA. The CDR3 runs 15 residues. The germline V and J ends were trimmed by 4 bases and 2 bases, with 9 bases remaining between them. The data were produced by immunoSEQ multiplex PCR, yet TCRdb's version contains in-frame clones alone and is incomplete. The sample lists about 57,000 clones, about 86% seen once, with roughly a sixth in the top ten. The clonotype was recovered from an adult in good health. This chain uses TRBV11-3 with TRBJ2-6; TRBD1 might be the D (5 bases). Sequenced material: peripheral blood, taken on day 0 of AZD1222 vaccination. In nucleotides, the CDR3 is TGTGCCAGCAGCTCCGGACAACCTGGGGCCAACGTCCTGACTTTC. Its protein product is CASSSGQPGANVLTF.